This entry lists 16 T cell receptor beta chains sequenced from one sample in a study of cytomegalovirus exposure and HLA in healthy donors. The study ran its PCR with 60 Vbeta and 13 Jbeta primers. Generated by immunoSEQ multiplex PCR, the TCRdb table keeps only in-frame clones and is missing some. The table shows some 110,000 clones, with about 75% occurring only once. Sequenced input: PBMCs. These receptor sequences come from a male donor in good health and CMV-seropositive.

This chain connects TRBV9 to TRBJ2-7; 7 bases align to TRBD2. With V trimmed by 0 bases and J by 2 bases, 8 bases remained unmatched. The germline CDR1 and CDR2 sequences are SGDLS and YYNGEE. The CDR3 loop spans 16 amino acids. The CDR3 sequence: CASSVGAASGPYEQYF. In DNA, the CDR3 is TGTGCCAGCAGCGTAGGAGCGGCTAGCGGCCCCTACGAGCAGTACTTC.

The chain recombines TRBV5-6 with TRBJ1-5, with 7 bases fitting TRBD1. V dropped 5 bases and J dropped 0; count of bases not matched to a gene: 5. The germline gives CDR1 SGHDT, CDR2 YYEEEE. This CDR3 spans 15 amino acids. The DNA for the CDR3 is TGTGCCAGCAGATACAGGGGCGATAGCAATCAGCCCCAGCATTTT. Translated: CASRYRGDSNQPQHF.

The chain joins TRBV5-1 to TRBJ2-5, with D possibly matching TRBD2 (6 bases). The end of the DNA fits TRBJ2-7 better, so the J call may be wrong. This CDR3 has 13 residues. Germline CDR1 reads SGHRS; CDR2 reads YFSETQ. In DNA form, the CDR3 reads TGCGCCAGCAGCTTGCGCAGGGAGGCCGAGCAGTACTTC. Translation gives CASSLRREAEQYF.

This clone was seen more than once but under ten times. This rearrangement joins TRBV29-1 to TRBJ1-6; D is unresolved. The CDR3 is made up of 15 amino acids. V lost 4 bases and J lost 0, with 10 bases in between. Per germline, CDR1 SQVTM and CDR2 ANQGSEA. This CDR3 is CSVGRESSYNSPLHF. The CDR3 coding sequence is TGCAGCGTTGGACGGGAGAGCTCCTATAATTCACCCCTCCACTTT.

The rearrangement joins TRBV5-1 to TRBJ2-1, with TRBD1 matching over 7 bases. Unmatched junction bases numbered 13, after V lost 0 bases and J lost 7 bases. Germline CDR1 SGHRS, CDR2 YFSETQ. The CDR3 extends over 17 amino acids. The CDR3 sequence is CASSLEKGALNLNEQFF. The CDR3, as DNA: TGCGCCAGCAGCTTGGAAAAGGGGGCCCTAAACCTTAATGAGCAGTTCTTC.

The genes are TRBV27 and TRBJ1-2; 9 positions match TRBD1. The junction had 7 bases not matched to a gene; V was cut back by 6 bases and J by 8 bases. Germline V gene sequence: CDR1 MNHEY, CDR2 SMNVEV (reference sequence). The CDR3 sequence is 13 residues long. CDR3 nucleotides: TGTGCCAGCAGCTACGACAGGGGGACCGGCTACACCTTC. This sequence encodes CASSYDRGTGYTF.

The chain carries TRBV7-6 and TRBJ1-3, with 7 bases identical to TRBD1. Germline V gives CDR1 SGHVS, CDR2 FNYEAQ. Trimming at V came to 5 bases and at J to 2 bases, leaving 12 bases not matched to a gene. The CDR3 covers 17 residues. As DNA, the CDR3 is TGTGCCAGCAGCCCTAATTACAGGGGAATCGCTGGAAACACCATATATTTT. Translating it yields CASSPNYRGIAGNTIYF.

The rearrangement joins TRBV11-3 to TRBJ2-3; TRBD2 matches 10 bases. The CDR3 runs 17 residues. Germline CDR1 SGHNT, CDR2 YENEEA. V gave up 4 bases and J gave up 4 bases; unmatched junction bases: 11. DNA of the CDR3: TGTGCCAGCAGCTCTCGGACTAGCGGAGGGGGGGCAGATACGCAGTATTTT. Translation: CASSSRTSGGGADTQYF.

V gene TRBV6-1 combines with J gene TRBJ2-1; D might be TRBD1 (6 bases). V lost 2 bases, J lost 1 base, and 12 bases lay in between. The germline V gene has CDR1 MNHNS and CDR2 SASEGT. This CDR3 has 16 residues. For the CDR3, the DNA is TGTGCCAGCAGTGAAAGTTGGACAGTATCCTACAATGAGCAGTTCTTC. Protein sequence: CASSESWTVSYNEQFF.

The table lists this clone with a count of one. The genes are TRBV19 and TRBJ2-7, with D possibly matching TRBD2 (7 bases). V was clipped by 3 bases and J by 5 bases, with 17 bases between them. This CDR3 is 15 amino acids long. Looked up from germline, CDR1 is LNHDA and CDR2 is SQIVND (reference sequence). The CDR3 loop reads CASSIPGGRGDEQYF. CDR3 bases: TGTGCCAGTAGTATCCCCGGGGGGCGCGGAGACGAGCAGTACTTC.

The V and J genes are TRBV7-6 and TRBJ2-3; D is unclear. The germline CDR1 and CDR2 sequences are SGHVS and FNYEAQ. The V end was cut by 3 bases, the J end by 2 bases, with 6 bases between. CDR3 length equals 13 residues. The CDR3 DNA is TGTGCCAGCAGCTTTGCGATCACAGATACGCAGTATTTT. Residues: CASSFAITDTQYF. Full variable domain (outside the CDR3, taken from reference TRBV7-6 and TRBJ2-3): GAGVSQSPRYKVTKRGQDVALRCDPISGHVSLYWYRQALGQGPEFLTYFNYEAQQDKSGLPNDRFSAERPEGSISTLTIQRTEQRDSAMYRCASSFAITDTQYFGPGTRLTVL.

The V call is TRBV4-3, the J call TRBJ2-1, with 7 positions matching TRBD2. The CDR3 runs 18 residues. Trimming removed 1 base from V and 5 bases from J; junction bases left unmatched: 14. Per the germline V gene, CDR1 is LGHNA and CDR2 is YSLEER. This chain's CDR3 is CASSQGAGTTVTHNEQFF. The CDR3 DNA is TGCGCCAGCAGCCAAGGGGCCGGGACTACCGTAACCCACAATGAGCAGTTCTTC.

This sequence joins TRBV6-7 and TRBJ2-7; 7 nucleotides agree with TRBD1. TRBV6-7 is assigned to the ORF class and has an uncertain function. The length of the CDR3 is 14 residues. The V gene end was trimmed by 10 bases and the J gene end by 3 bases; junction bases not matched to a gene: 12. CDR3 coding DNA: TGTGCCACCCTACGGGGACAGATGAACTACGAGCAGTACTTC. Its translation is CATLRGQMNYEQYF.

V is TRBV7-6 and J is TRBJ1-4; 8 bases are a match to TRBD1. From germline, CDR1 is SGHVS and CDR2 FNYEAQ. The V gene end was trimmed by 5 bases and the J gene end by 3 bases; junction bases not matched to a gene: 8. CDR3 length: 16 residues. CDR3 nucleotides: TGTGCCAGCAGCGCGAATACAGGGGGGGCTAATGAAAAACTGTTTTTT. It specifies CASSANTGGANEKLFF.

V usage is TRBV19 and J usage is TRBJ2-3; weak D call: TRBD2 (5 bases). This CDR3 is built from 17 residues. The germline gives CDR1 LNHDA, CDR2 SQIVND (reference sequence). V was shortened by 5 bases and J by 2 bases, with 20 bases between the two germline ends. CDR3 amino acids: CASSFGWTGSVTDTQYF. CDR3 DNA: TGTGCCAGTAGTTTCGGGTGGACGGGGAGCGTCACAGATACGCAGTATTTT. Variable domain in full (rest from reference TRBV19 and TRBJ2-3): DGGITQSPKYLFRKEGQNVTLSCEQNLNHDAMYWYRQDPGQGLRLIYYSQIVNDFQKGDIAEGYSVSREKKESFPLTVTSAQKNPTAFYLCASSFGWTGSVTDTQYFGPGTRLTVL.

The chain combines TRBV28 with TRBJ1-2, with D uncertain. Germline CDR1 is MDHEN and CDR2 is SYDVKM. The V gene lost 4 bases and the J gene lost 4 bases, with 7 bases spanning the gap. The CDR3 is 12 residues long. The CDR3, as DNA: TGTGCCAGCAGTTCCGTCCTCTATGGCTACACCTTC. Protein product: CASSSVLYGYTF.